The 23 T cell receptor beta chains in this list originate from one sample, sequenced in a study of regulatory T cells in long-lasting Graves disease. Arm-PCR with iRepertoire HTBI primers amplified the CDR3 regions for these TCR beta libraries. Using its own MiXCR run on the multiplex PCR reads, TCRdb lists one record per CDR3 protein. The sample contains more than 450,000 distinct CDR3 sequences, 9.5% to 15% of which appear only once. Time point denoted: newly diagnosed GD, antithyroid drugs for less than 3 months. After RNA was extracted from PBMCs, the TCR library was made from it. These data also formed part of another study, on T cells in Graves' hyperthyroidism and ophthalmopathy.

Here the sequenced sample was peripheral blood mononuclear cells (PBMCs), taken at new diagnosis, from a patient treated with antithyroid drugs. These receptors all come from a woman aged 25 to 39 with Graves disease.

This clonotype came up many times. The CDR3 region has the DNA TGCGCCAGCAGCTCGGGGACAGGCGAATTGCCCCAGCATTTT. Residues: CASSSGTGELPQHF. The rearrangement uses TRBV5-1 and TRBJ1-5; 8 bases are a match to TRBD1. CDR1 and CDR2 (germline): SGHRS, YFSETQ. V was pared by 3 bases and J by 9 bases, with 8 bases of the junction left unmatched. This CDR3 has 14 amino acids.

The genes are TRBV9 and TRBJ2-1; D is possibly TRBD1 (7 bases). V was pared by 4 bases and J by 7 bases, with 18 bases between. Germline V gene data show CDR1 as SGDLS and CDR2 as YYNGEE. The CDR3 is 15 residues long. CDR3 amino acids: CASSLGLTGRNEQFF. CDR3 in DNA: TGTGCCAGCAGCTTGGGCTTGACAGGGAGGAATGAGCAGTTCTTC. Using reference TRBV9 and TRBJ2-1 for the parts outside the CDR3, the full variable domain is DSGVTQTPKHLITATGQRVTLRCSPRSGDLSVYWYQQSLDQGLQFLIQYYNGEERAKGNILERFSAQQFPDLHSELNLSSLELGDSALYFCASSLGLTGRNEQFFGPGTRLTVL.

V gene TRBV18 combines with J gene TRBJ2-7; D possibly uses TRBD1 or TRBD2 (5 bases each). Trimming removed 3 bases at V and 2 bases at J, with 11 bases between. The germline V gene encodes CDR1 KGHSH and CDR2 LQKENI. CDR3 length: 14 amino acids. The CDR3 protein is CASSPGTYTYEQYF. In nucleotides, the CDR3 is TGTGCCAGCTCACCCGGGACGTATACCTACGAGCAGTACTTC.

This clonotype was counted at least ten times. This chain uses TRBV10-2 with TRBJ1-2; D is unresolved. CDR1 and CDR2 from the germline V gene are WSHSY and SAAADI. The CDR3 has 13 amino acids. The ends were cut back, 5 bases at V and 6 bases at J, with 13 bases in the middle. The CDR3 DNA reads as TGCGCCAGCAGTCCAGGACCAATGAATGGCTACACCTTC. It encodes CASSPGPMNGYTF.

The CDR3 here is CASSLASGSSDTQYF. CDR3 coding DNA: TGTGCCAGCAGCCTGGCTAGCGGGAGCTCAGATACGCAGTATTTT. The chain uses TRBV6-2 or TRBV6-3 and TRBJ2-3; 10 bases map to TRBD2. The CDR3 spans 15 residues. CDR1 and CDR2 (germline): MNHEY, SVGEGT. V was pared by 6 bases and J by 4 bases, with 7 bases of the junction left unmatched.

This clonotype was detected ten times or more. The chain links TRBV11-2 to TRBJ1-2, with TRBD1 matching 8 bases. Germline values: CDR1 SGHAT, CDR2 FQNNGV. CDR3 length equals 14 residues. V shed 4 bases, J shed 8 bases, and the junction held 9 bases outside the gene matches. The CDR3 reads CASSSWTGFGGYTF. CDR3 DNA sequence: TGTGCCAGCAGCTCCTGGACAGGGTTCGGGGGCTACACCTTC. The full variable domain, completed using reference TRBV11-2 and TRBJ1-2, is EAGVAQSPRYKIIEKRQSVAFWCNPISGHATLYWYQQILGQGPKLLIQFQNNGVVDDSQLPKDRFSAERLKGVDSTLKIQPAKLEDSAVYLCASSSWTGFGGYTFGSGTRLTVV.

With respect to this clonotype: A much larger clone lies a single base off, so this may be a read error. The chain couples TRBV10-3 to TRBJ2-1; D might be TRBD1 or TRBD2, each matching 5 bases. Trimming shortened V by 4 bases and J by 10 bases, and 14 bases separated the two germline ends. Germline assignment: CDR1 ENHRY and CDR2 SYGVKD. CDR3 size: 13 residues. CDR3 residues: CAISGSKWDEQFF. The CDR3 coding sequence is TGTGCCATCAGTGGGTCGAAATGGGACGAGCAGTTCTTC.

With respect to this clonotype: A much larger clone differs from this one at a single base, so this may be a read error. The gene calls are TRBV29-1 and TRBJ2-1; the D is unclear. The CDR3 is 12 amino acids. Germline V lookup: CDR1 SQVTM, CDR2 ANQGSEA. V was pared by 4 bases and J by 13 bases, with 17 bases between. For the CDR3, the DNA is TGCAGCGTTGGACACCTCCAAGAGACCCAGTTCTTC. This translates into CSVGHLQETQFF.

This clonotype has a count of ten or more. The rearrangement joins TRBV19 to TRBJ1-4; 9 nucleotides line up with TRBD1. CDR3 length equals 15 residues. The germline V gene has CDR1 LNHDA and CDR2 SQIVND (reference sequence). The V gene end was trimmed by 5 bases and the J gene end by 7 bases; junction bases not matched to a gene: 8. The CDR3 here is CASSALRDRVEKLFF. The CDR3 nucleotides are TGTGCCAGTAGTGCCCTCAGGGACAGGGTTGAAAAACTGTTTTTT.

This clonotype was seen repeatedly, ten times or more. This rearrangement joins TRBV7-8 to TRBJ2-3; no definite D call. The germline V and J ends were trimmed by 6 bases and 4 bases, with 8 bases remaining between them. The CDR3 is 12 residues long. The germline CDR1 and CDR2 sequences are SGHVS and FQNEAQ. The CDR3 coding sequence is TGTGCCAGCAGTCAAGGGCCAGATACGCAGTATTTT. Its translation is CASSQGPDTQYF.

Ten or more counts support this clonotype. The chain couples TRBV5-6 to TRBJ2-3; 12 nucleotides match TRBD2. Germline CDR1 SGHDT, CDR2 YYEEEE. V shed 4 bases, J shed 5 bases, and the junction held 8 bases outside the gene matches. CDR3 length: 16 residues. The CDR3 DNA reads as TGTGCCAGCAGCCGAAGACTAGCGGGAGAAGTAGATACGCAGTATTTT. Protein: CASSRRLAGEVDTQYF.

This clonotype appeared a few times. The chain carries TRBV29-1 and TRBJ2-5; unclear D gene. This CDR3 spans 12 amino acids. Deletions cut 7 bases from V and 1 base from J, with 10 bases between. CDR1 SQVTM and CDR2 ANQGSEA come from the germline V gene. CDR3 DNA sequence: TGCAGCGCCCAGGTGACCCAAGAGACCCAGTACTTC. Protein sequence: CSAQVTQETQYF.

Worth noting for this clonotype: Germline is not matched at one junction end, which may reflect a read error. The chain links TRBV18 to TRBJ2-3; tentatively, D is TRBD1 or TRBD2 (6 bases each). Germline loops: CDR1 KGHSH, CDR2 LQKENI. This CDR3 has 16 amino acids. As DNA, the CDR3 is TGTGCCAGCTCACCAAATAGGGGCCGGGAGACAGGTACGCAGTATTTT. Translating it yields CASSPNRGRETGTQYF.

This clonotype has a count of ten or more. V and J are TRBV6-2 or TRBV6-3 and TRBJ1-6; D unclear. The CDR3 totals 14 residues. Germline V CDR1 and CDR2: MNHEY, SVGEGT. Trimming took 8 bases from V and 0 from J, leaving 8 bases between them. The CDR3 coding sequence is TGTGCCAGCGGGTCGAGCTCCTATAATTCACCCCTCCACTTT. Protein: CASGSSSYNSPLHF.

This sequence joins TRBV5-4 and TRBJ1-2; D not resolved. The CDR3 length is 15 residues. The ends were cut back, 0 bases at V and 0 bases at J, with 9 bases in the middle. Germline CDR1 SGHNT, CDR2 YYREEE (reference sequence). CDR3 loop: CASSLDSHANYGYTF. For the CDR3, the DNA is TGTGCCAGCAGCTTGGACAGCCATGCTAACTATGGCTACACCTTC.

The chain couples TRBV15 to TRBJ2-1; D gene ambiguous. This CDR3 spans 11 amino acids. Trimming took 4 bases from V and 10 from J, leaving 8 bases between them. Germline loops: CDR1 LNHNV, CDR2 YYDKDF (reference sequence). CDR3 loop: CATSNRHEQFF. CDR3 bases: TGTGCCACCAGCAACCGGCACGAGCAGTTCTTC.

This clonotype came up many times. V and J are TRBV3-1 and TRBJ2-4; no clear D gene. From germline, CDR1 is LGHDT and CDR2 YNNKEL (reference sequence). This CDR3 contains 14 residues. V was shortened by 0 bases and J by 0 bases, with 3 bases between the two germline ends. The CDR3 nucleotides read TGTGCCAGCAGCCAAGACCGAGCCAAAAACATTCAGTACTTC. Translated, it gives CASSQDRAKNIQYF.

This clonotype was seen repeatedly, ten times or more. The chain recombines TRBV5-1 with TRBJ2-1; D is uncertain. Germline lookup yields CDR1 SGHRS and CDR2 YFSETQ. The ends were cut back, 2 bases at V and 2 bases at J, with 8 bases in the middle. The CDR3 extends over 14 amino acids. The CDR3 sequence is CASSLTSAYNEQFF. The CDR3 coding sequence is TGCGCCAGCAGCTTAACGTCCGCCTACAATGAGCAGTTCTTC.

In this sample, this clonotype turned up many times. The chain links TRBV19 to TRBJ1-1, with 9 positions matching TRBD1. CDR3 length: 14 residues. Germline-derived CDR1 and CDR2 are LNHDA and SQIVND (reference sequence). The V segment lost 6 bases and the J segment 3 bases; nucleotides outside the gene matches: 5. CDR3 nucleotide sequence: TGTGCCAGTAGCTGGGACAGGGCCGACACTGAAGCTTTCTTT. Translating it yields CASSWDRADTEAFF.

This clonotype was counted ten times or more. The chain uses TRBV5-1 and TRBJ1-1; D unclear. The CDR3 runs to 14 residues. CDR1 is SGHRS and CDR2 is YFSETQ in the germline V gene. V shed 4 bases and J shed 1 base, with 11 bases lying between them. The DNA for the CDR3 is TGCGCCAGCAGCCAAGGACGGCAGAACACTGAAGCTTTCTTT. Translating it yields CASSQGRQNTEAFF.

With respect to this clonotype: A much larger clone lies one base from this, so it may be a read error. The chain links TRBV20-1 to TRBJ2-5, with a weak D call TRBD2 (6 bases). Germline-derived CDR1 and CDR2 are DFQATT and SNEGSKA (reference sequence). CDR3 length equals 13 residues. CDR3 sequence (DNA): TGCAGTGCTAGCTGGGCGGGACGAGAGACCCGGTACTTC. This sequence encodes CSASWAGRETRYF.

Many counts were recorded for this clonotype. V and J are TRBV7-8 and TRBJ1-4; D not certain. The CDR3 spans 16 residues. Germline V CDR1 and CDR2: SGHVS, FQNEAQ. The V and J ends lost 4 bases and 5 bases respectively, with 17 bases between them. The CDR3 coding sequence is TGTGCCAGCAGCTCCCTCCGGACGAAGGCGAATGAAAAACTGTTTTTT. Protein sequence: CASSSLRTKANEKLFF.

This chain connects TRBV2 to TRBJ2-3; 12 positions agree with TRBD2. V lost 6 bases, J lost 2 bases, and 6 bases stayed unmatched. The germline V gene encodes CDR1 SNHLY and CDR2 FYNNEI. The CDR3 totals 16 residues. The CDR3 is CASRLTSGGPTDTQYF. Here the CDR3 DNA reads TGTGCCAGCAGGCTGACTAGCGGGGGACCCACAGATACGCAGTATTTT.